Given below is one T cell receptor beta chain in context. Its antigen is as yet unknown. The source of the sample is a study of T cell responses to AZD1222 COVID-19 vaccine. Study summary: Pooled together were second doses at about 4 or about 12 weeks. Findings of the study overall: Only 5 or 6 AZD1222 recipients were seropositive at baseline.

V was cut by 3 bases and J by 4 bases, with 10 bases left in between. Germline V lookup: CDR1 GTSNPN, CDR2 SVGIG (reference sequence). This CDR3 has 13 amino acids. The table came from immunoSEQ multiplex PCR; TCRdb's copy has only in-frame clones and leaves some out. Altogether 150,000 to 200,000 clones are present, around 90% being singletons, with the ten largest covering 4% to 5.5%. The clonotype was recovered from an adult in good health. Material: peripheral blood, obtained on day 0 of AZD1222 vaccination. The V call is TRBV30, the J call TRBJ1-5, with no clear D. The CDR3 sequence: CAWRLTANQPQHF. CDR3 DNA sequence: TGTGCCTGGAGGTTAACAGCTAATCAGCCCCAGCATTTT.